Below, 14 T cell receptor beta chains from the same sample are listed, as sequenced in a study of T cells in Graves' hyperthyroidism and ophthalmopathy. Amplification of TCR beta CDR3 regions was performed using RNA transcripts as template. With the HTBI primer set, the TCR CDR3 went through a first round of RT-PCR. TCRdb re-called the multiplex PCR reads through MiXCR, storing one row per CDR3 protein. The sample contains 700,000 to 850,000 distinct CDR3 sequences, approximately 40% of which appear only once. The sample consisted of blood. Receptors originate from a woman in her thirties or forties with Graves' hyperthyroidism.

CDR3 DNA: TGTGCCAGTAGTCCCAGTGGGCGGGGTAACTATGGCTACACCTTC. It encodes CASSPSGRGNYGYTF. V gene TRBV19 combines with J gene TRBJ1-2; D remains ambiguous. The ends were cut back, 5 bases at V and 1 base at J, with 14 bases in the middle. The CDR3 totals 15 residues. Germline values: CDR1 LNHDA, CDR2 SQIVND (reference sequence).

This clonotype was found a few times. The V call is TRBV28, the J call TRBJ2-7, with 7 bases that match TRBD2. After removal of 4 bases from V and 6 bases from J, the junction contained 9 bases not matched to a gene. CDR3 length: 14 residues. Germline CDR1 and CDR2: MDHEN and SYDVKM. CDR3 nucleotides: TGTGCCAGCAGTTCCCGCGGGAGTATATCCGAGCAGTACTTC. Protein product: CASSSRGSISEQYF.

This clonotype was counted at least ten times. The V gene is TRBV7-2, the J gene TRBJ1-2; unclear D gene. The ends were cut back, 4 bases at V and 5 bases at J, with 11 bases in the middle. This CDR3 has 13 amino acids. Germline assignment: CDR1 SGHTA and CDR2 FQGNSA. CDR3 loop: CASSSASKYGYTF. The CDR3, as DNA: TGTGCCAGCAGCTCCGCCTCCAAGTATGGCTACACCTTC. Variable domain in full (rest from reference TRBV7-2 and TRBJ1-2): GAGVSQSPSNKVTEKGKDVELRCDPISGHTALYWYRQSLGQGLEFLIYFQGNSAPDKSGLPSDRFSAERTGGSVSTLTIQRTQQEDSAVYLCASSSASKYGYTFGSGTRLTVV.

Concerning this clonotype: One end of the junction varies from germline; a read error may be responsible. The J gene is TRBJ1-1, the V gene TRBV6-2 or TRBV6-3; D is unclear. CDR3 length: 15 amino acids. Germline CDR1 and CDR2: MNHEY and SVGEGT. CDR3 residues: CASTYAGDRNTEVFF. The CDR3 bases are TGTGCCAGCACCTACGCAGGTGATAGGAACACTGAAGTTTTCTTT.

In this sample, this clonotype turned up a few times. The rearrangement uses TRBV4-1 and TRBJ2-6, with TRBD1 identical over 8 bases. Germline V lookup: CDR1 MGHRA, CDR2 YSYEKL. Germline trimming cut 0 bases from V and 2 bases from J; bases unmatched to any gene: 9. This CDR3 is 19 amino acids long. CDR3 amino acids: CASSQDGAGGVTGANVLTF. The CDR3 bases are TGCGCCAGCAGCCAAGATGGGGCAGGGGGCGTAACTGGGGCCAACGTCCTGACTTTC.

This clonotype was seen a single time. This rearrangement joins TRBV29-1 to TRBJ2-7; D is unclear. Trimming left V 5 bases short and J 7 bases short, with 12 bases between. Germline CDR1 reads SQVTM; CDR2 reads ANQGSEA. CDR3 length equals 11 residues. The CDR3 DNA sequence: TGCAGCGTTCACGGGTACAATGAGCAGTACTTC. This encodes CSVHGYNEQYF.

The CDR3 bases are TGTGCCAGCAAAAGACAGACCGATAACTATGGCTACACCTTC. It yields the protein CASKRQTDNYGYTF. The V call is TRBV6-6, the J call TRBJ1-2, with D maybe TRBD1 (5 bases). The CDR3 extends over 14 amino acids. Germline V CDR1 and CDR2: MNHNY, SVGAGI (reference sequence). The V gene lost 7 bases and the J gene lost 1 base, with 13 bases spanning the gap.

This clonotype was picked up many times. The V and J genes are TRBV7-2 and TRBJ1-1, with D unclear. The CDR3 consists of 16 residues. The germline V and J ends were trimmed by 2 bases and 4 bases, with 17 bases remaining between them. Germline V lookup: CDR1 SGHTA, CDR2 FQGNSA. The CDR3 DNA sequence: TGTGCCAGCAGCTTAATGGCAGGCCTTGAGGGCACTGAAGCTTTCTTT. Encoded protein: CASSLMAGLEGTEAFF.

The gene calls are TRBV12-5 and TRBJ1-2, with TRBD1 matching 7 bases. Germline-derived CDR1 and CDR2 are LGHNT and FRNRAP. The CDR3 is 16 amino acids. V lost 1 base, J lost 4 bases, and 9 bases stayed unmatched. CDR3 sequence reads: CASGLETGTVTYGYTF. The CDR3 DNA sequence: TGTGCTAGTGGTTTGGAAACCGGGACAGTGACCTATGGCTACACCTTC.

As to this clonotype: A read error may account for a junction end that differs from germline. The chain is built from TRBV5-1 and TRBJ1-6, with 8 bases aligning to TRBD1. Germline CDR1 is SGHRS and CDR2 is YFSETQ. The CDR3 covers 16 residues. The CDR3 region has the DNA TGTGCCAGCAGCTTGTTGACAGGGGCAGGCAATTCACCCCTCCACTTT. It is translated as CASSLLTGAGNSPLHF.

This clonotype was seen repeatedly, ten times or more. The chain links TRBV29-1 to TRBJ1-4; possibly TRBD1 for D (5 bases). The germline V gene has CDR1 SQVTM and CDR2 ANQGSEA. This CDR3 is built from 14 residues. V was cut by 2 bases and J by 7 bases, with 14 bases left in between. Here the CDR3 DNA reads TGCAGCGTTGAATCGGGTAGCGGGGGTGAAAAACTGTTTTTT. It is translated as CSVESGSGGEKLFF.

This clonotype has just a few counts. A much larger clone lies a single base off, so this may be a read error. The chain is built from TRBV7-8 and TRBJ1-5; 9 bases line up with TRBD1. The CDR3 sequence is 14 residues long. CDR1 is SGHVS and CDR2 is FQNEAQ in the germline V gene. The CDR3: CTSRSGTGQQPQHF. CDR3 DNA sequence: TGTACCAGCAGGTCCGGGACAGGGCAACAGCCCCAGCATTTT.

This clonotype was seen a few times. A junction boundary mismatches the germline segment, possibly from a read error. The chain joins TRBV6-5 to TRBJ2-7; D remains ambiguous. This CDR3 comprises 13 residues. Germline V gives CDR1 MNHEY, CDR2 SVGAGI. The CDR3 DNA reads TGTGCCACCAGTATCAGACCCATTTACGAGCAGTACTTC. It is translated as CATSIRPIYEQYF.

The chain joins TRBV19 to TRBJ1-1, with a weak D call TRBD1 (6 bases). This CDR3 contains 15 residues. In germline, CDR1 is LNHDA, CDR2 SQIVND (reference sequence). Trimming shortened V by 4 bases and J by 0 bases, and 12 bases separated the two germline ends. CDR3 region: CASSNGQWLNTEAFF. In DNA form, the CDR3 reads TGTGCCAGTAGTAATGGACAGTGGTTGAACACTGAAGCTTTCTTT.